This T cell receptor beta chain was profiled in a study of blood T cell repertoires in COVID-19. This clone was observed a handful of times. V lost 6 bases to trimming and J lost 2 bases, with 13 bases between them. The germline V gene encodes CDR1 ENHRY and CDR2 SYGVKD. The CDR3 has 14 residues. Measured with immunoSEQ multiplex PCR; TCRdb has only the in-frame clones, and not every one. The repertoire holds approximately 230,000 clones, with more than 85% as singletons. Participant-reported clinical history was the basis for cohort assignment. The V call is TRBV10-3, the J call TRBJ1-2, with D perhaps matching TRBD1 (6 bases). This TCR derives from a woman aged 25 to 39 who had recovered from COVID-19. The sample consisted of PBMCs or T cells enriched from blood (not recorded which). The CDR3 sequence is CAISPTGQNYGYTF. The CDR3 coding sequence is TGTGCCATCAGCCCGACAGGACAGAACTATGGCTACACCTTC.